Sequencing of this T cell receptor beta chain was carried out in a study of molecular identifiers for immune sequencing clone quantification. Study-wide background: Naive CD8 RNA (around 20,000 or 100,000 cells) was divided into five aliquots, with four sequenced.

Many counts were recorded for this clonotype. Its target is unknown. Study conclusions and caveats: Single-cell amounts of spiked Jurkat TCR RNA were reportedly detectable among over 750,000 naive cells.

With listed TCR primers and previously described methods, bulk TCR libraries were prepared. TCRdb called the PCR reads again in MiXCR, with one record for every CDR3 protein. The sample holds tens of thousands of distinct CDR3 sequences; about 25% are singletons and the top ten take around 1.8%. Between the trimmed V and J ends, which lost 6 bases and 4 bases, there was a span of 16 bases. The CDR3 has 14 residues. The germline V gene encodes CDR1 SQVTM and CDR2 ANQGSEA. Sequencing input: naive CD8+ T cells from blood, with Jurkat cell RNA spiked in. Subset noted: FACS-sorted CD8+CD4-CCR7+CD45RA+ naive T cells. The receptor was derived from a human donor in good health. Some libraries in this study had Jurkat cell RNA spiked in. The chain recombines TRBV29-1 with TRBJ2-4, with a tentative D call TRBD2 (6 bases). CDR3 bases: TGCAGCGTGGGAGAGATGGGACTTAAAAACATTCAGTACTTC. As protein: CSVGEMGLKNIQYF.